This paragraph reports one T cell receptor (beta chain). What antigen it recognizes has not been identified. No base quality information exists; no much larger clone differs at one position. The germline V gene specifies MNHNS as CDR1 and SASEGT as CDR2. V is cut by 3 bases and J by 2 bases, and the space between the germline ends is 5 bases. The CDR3 has 13 amino acids, counting the end cysteine and phenylalanine. The retained sequence is limited to the CDR3, 39 bases, with the frame set at the first base. The data derive from a study of OX40 agonist ivuxolimab in advanced cancers. Turning to the overall study: Ivuxolimab was an agonistic, fully human IgG2 monoclonal antibody directed against OX40 (CD134), a costimulatory receptor. Intravenous ivuxolimab was administered to patients every 2 weeks at six dose levels: 0.01, 0.1, 0.3, 1.5, 3 and 10 mg/kg. Among the approximately 50 dose-escalation patients, around 19 had hepatocellular carcinoma, 15 or so melanoma, 9 renal cell carcinoma and 9 head and neck cancer. In the dose-escalation cohort, around four fifths of patients were male, and the mean age was roughly 56 years with a range of roughly 23 to 79. Patients were allowed to have had prior anti-PD-1, anti-PD-L1 or anti-CTLA-4 therapy, and 30% to 50% of the dose-escalation patients had previously received checkpoint inhibitors. Partial responses occurred in three dose-escalation patients, of whom one had hepatocellular carcinoma and two had cutaneous melanoma. Peripheral TCRbeta sequencing was intended to test whether TCR sequence diversity was altered and clonal T-cell expansion was caused by ivuxolimab. The paper reports the monotherapy dose-escalation portion (N of about 52 patients) of the phase I ivuxolimab trial. On the study overall, not on this receptor specifically: Partial responders in the 0.1-3.0 mg/kg groups had among the lowest normalized peripheral clonal expansion, especially among CD8+ T cells. At doses from 0.1 to 3.0 mg/kg, clonal expansion was seen in both CD4+ and CD8+ blood T cells between baseline and week 6. Low levels of normalized T-cell clonal expansion were also seen in some patients who did not respond. After ivuxolimab, expanded clones were on average more numerous among CD8+ T cells than among CD4+ T cells. The antigen specificity of the peripheral T cells that underwent clonal expansion was not determined.

Patients with a history of autoimmune disease or receiving systemic immunosuppression were excluded from the trial. Peripheral blood for TCR sequencing was collected from all dose cohorts at baseline, on cycle 4 day 1, and on cycle 7 day 1. The samples were drawn from a first-in-human, open-label, multicenter phase I dose-escalation trial of ivuxolimab. Adults with locally advanced or metastatic head and neck squamous cell, hepatocellular, melanoma or renal cell carcinoma were enrolled in the trial. Before TCR sequencing, CD4+ T cells and CD8+ T cells from peripheral blood were sorted into separate populations. Genomic DNA was isolated from the sorted cells so that the TCRbeta CDR3 region could be sequenced. The immunoSEQ Assay was used to sequence the TCRbeta CDR3 regions. In TCRdb, the immuneACCESS table is reduced to in-frame sequences with V and J assigned. These tables do not hold every clone; where another copy was compared, an unresolved V gene accounts for under half, and the others remain unexplained. The sample yields some 9,200 clones; approximately 88% were counted once. Around 13% of the sample rests with the top ten.

The chain uses TRBV6-1 and TRBJ1-3, with the D segment identity uncertain. Here the sequenced sample was CD4+ or CD8+ T cells sorted from blood, taken in a trial of the OX40 agonist ivuxolimab. The TCR sequence derives from an adult with an advanced solid tumor such as melanoma, head and neck, liver or kidney cancer. The CDR3: CASSDSTGNTIYF. The nucleotide sequence is given as TGTGCCAGCAGTGACTCCACTGGAAACACCATATATTTT.